One sample yielded the 17 T cell receptor beta chains listed below, sequenced in a study of T-cell reconstitution after alpha-beta-depleted transplantation in children. Researchers prepared the TCRbeta library using unique molecular identifiers, the study reports. TCRdb independently ran MiXCR on the PCR reads; one entry per CDR3 protein. The sample includes hundreds of thousands of distinct CDR3 sequences, about 12% of them seen just once. This material consisted of PBMCs, taken before TCRalphabeta/CD19-depleted stem cell transplant. All receptors derive from a girl aged 2 to 9 with congenital amegakaryocytic thrombocytopenia, due to receive a stem cell transplant.

As for this clonotype: At one end the junction does not follow the germline gene, possibly because of a read error. CDR3 DNA sequence: TGTGCCAGCAGCCTGGGCAGGGGGCACCAGCCCCGGCATTTT. Protein product: CASSLGRGHQPRHF. This chain links TRBV6-2 or TRBV6-3 with TRBJ1-5; 8 bases are a match to TRBD1. Germline V gene data show CDR1 as MNHEY and CDR2 as SVGEGT. The CDR3 length is 14 residues.

This clonotype appeared once. The chain joins TRBV7-6 to TRBJ2-1; perhaps TRBD1 as D (6 bases). The CDR3 extends over 16 amino acids. Deletions cut 7 bases from V and 8 bases from J, with 24 bases between. Per the germline V gene, CDR1 is SGHVS and CDR2 is FNYEAQ. The CDR3 nucleotides are TGTGCCAGCATCCCCCGAACAGGGAAAAATAGGTATGAGCAGTTCTTC. Protein product: CASIPRTGKNRYEQFF.

This clonotype came up a few times. The CDR3 protein is CATSRDFREYPSYEQYF. The CDR3 DNA reads TGTGCCACCAGCAGAGATTTTCGGGAGTATCCTTCGTACGAGCAGTACTTC. The chain is built from TRBV15 and TRBJ2-7; D possibly corresponds to TRBD2 (6 bases). The CDR3 consists of 17 residues. In germline, CDR1 is LNHNV, CDR2 YYDKDF (reference sequence). V was clipped by 0 bases and J by 4 bases, with 19 bases between them.

As concerns this clonotype: A read error may be the cause here, since a much bigger clone is one base away. CDR3 DNA sequence: TGCAGCGTTGAAGGCGTACGGGAGACCCAGTCCTTC. This gives the protein CSVEGVRETQSF. The rearrangement joins TRBV29-1 to TRBJ2-5, with D possibly being TRBD2 (6 bases). Germline V gene sequence: CDR1 SQVTM, CDR2 ANQGSEA. The CDR3 consists of 12 residues.

This clonotype appeared many times. This chain links TRBV12-3 or TRBV12-4 with TRBJ2-7; TRBD1 matches at 10 bases. This CDR3 comprises 15 residues. The V and J ends lost 5 bases and 6 bases, in that order; junction bases with no gene match: 10. In DNA, the CDR3 is TGTGCCAGCAGTCCGAAGACAGGGGGCGCCTCCGAGCAGTACTTC. It yields the protein CASSPKTGGASEQYF.

This clonotype has only a few counts. The V and J genes are TRBV12-3 or TRBV12-4 and TRBJ1-2; D unclear. V shed 1 base and J shed 2 bases, with 20 bases lying between them. The CDR3 covers 18 residues. CDR3 amino acids: CASSLGGGPSGPNYGYTF. The CDR3 coding sequence is TGTGCCAGCAGTTTAGGGGGAGGTCCGAGTGGGCCCAACTATGGCTACACCTTC.

This clonotype was counted a few times. The rearrangement links TRBV5-1 to TRBJ2-5; possibly TRBD1 or TRBD2 for D (5 bases each). V shed 4 bases and J shed 5 bases, with 12 bases lying between them. The CDR3 spans 13 residues. CDR1 is SGHRS and CDR2 is YFSETQ in the germline V gene. As DNA, the CDR3 is TGCGCCAGCAGCCGCGAGGGGTCCGAGACCCAGTACTTC. Protein product: CASSREGSETQYF.

There are a few counts of this clonotype. V usage is TRBV3-1 and J usage is TRBJ2-7; D remains unclear. Deletions cut 3 bases from V and 0 bases from J, with 9 bases between. CDR3 length: 14 residues. CDR1 is LGHDT and CDR2 is YNNKEL in the germline V gene (reference sequence). CDR3: CASSHADVSYEQYF. CDR3 sequence (DNA): TGTGCCAGCAGCCACGCGGACGTCTCCTACGAGCAGTACTTC.

This clonotype was detected a few times. The rearrangement uses TRBV4-2 and TRBJ2-1, with 10 nucleotides matching TRBD2. Losses at the gene ends were 4 bases for V and 6 bases for J; bases not matched to a gene: 15. Germline V gives CDR1 LGHNA, CDR2 YNFKEQ. This CDR3 has 18 amino acids. The CDR3 loop reads CASSLPPAGLASVNEQFF. The DNA for the CDR3 is TGTGCCAGCAGCCTCCCCCCGGCGGGACTAGCGTCAGTCAATGAGCAGTTCTTC.

This clonotype occurred many times. The chain carries TRBV28 and TRBJ2-3; D ambiguous. V lost 1 base, J lost 2 bases, and 13 bases lay in between. The germline V gene has CDR1 MDHEN and CDR2 SYDVKM. The CDR3 totals 16 residues. The CDR3, as DNA: TGTGCCAGCAGTTTATTTAAAGGGAAGGCCACAGATACGCAGTATTTT. Its protein is CASSLFKGKATDTQYF.

This clonotype was found many times. This sequence joins TRBV5-1 and TRBJ2-7, with TRBD2 matching 8 bases. Germline assignment: CDR1 SGHRS and CDR2 YFSETQ. The CDR3 is made up of 15 amino acids. V trimming: 0 bases; J trimming: 2 bases; junction bases outside the gene matches: 4. The DNA for the CDR3 is TGCGCCAGCAGCTTGGGTAGCGGGGCCACCTACGAGCAGTACTTC. It yields the protein CASSLGSGATYEQYF.

This clonotype has a handful of counts. The gene calls are TRBV20-1 and TRBJ2-3; 7 nucleotides match TRBD2. The J segment lost 4 bases and the V segment lost 6 bases, leaving 4 bases of the junction unmatched. CDR3 length: 12 amino acids. Germline V lookup: CDR1 DFQATT, CDR2 SNEGSKA (reference sequence). CDR3 bases: TGCAGTGCCCGTAGCGGGCCAGATACGCAGTATTTT. It is translated as CSARSGPDTQYF.

The chain recombines TRBV27 with TRBJ2-2; perhaps D is TRBD1 or TRBD2 (5 bases each). Between the trimmed V and J ends, which lost 7 bases and 6 bases, there was a span of 18 bases. The CDR3 sequence is 15 residues long. From germline, CDR1 is MNHEY and CDR2 SMNVEV (reference sequence). The CDR3 DNA sequence: TGTGCCAGCAAACTAGGGTCTTTGGGGGCCGGGGAGCTGTTTTTT. It specifies CASKLGSLGAGELFF.

On this clonotype itself: At one boundary the junction diverges from the germline segment, which might be a read error. The V call is TRBV20-1, the J call TRBJ2-7, with D possibly being TRBD1 or TRBD2 (5 bases each). In germline, CDR1 is DFQATT, CDR2 SNEGSKA (reference sequence). This CDR3 has 14 amino acids. CDR3 residues: CSARVAEFRDEQHF. Here the CDR3 DNA reads TGCAGTGCTAGAGTCGCAGAGTTTAGGGACGAGCAGCACTTC.

This clonotype was seen more than once but under ten times. The V and J genes are TRBV6-5 and TRBJ1-5; D might be TRBD1 (5 bases). The CDR3 runs 14 residues. Germline-derived CDR1 and CDR2 are MNHEY and SVGAGI. Trimming shortened V by 5 bases and J by 1 base, and 9 bases separated the two germline ends. CDR3 amino acids: CASSTRQSNQPQHF. The CDR3 bases are TGTGCCAGCAGTACCCGACAGAGCAATCAGCCCCAGCATTTT.

V and J are TRBV5-1 and TRBJ2-1, with 9 bases that match TRBD1. Looked up from germline, CDR1 is SGHRS and CDR2 is YFSETQ. V shed 0 bases and J 1 base; nucleotides not matched to a gene: 2. This CDR3 is 16 amino acids long. The CDR3 here is CASSLEGQGSYNEQFF. Written as DNA, the CDR3 is TGCGCCAGCAGCTTGGAGGGACAGGGTTCCTACAATGAGCAGTTCTTC.

This clonotype has at least ten counts. The gene calls are TRBV20-1 and TRBJ2-1, with 10 bases matching TRBD2. After removal of 4 bases from V and 7 bases from J, the junction contained 7 bases not matched to a gene. The CDR3 loop spans 14 amino acids. Germline V gives CDR1 DFQATT, CDR2 SNEGSKA (reference sequence). The CDR3 spells CSAISLAGVNEQFF. The CDR3, as DNA: TGCAGTGCTATAAGCCTAGCGGGAGTAAATGAGCAGTTCTTC.